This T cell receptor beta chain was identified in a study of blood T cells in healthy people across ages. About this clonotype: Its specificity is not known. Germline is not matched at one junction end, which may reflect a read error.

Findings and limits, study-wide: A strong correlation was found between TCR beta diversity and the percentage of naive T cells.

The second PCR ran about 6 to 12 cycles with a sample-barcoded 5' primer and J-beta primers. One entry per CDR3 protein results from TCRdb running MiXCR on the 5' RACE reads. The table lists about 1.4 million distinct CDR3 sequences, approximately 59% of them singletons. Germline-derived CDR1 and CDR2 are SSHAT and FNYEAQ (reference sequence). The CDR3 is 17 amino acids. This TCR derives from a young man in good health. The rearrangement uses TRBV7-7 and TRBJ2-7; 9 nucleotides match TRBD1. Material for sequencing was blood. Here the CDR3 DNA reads TGTGCTAGCAGCCGATCCGGGACAGGGCCCAAGCGGAACGAGCAGTACTTC. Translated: CASSRSGTGPKRNEQYF.